One and the same sample provided the 23 T cell receptor beta chains below, sequenced in a study of T cells in women clearing cervical HPV infection. Some clones are missing from TCRdb's copy, which holds only in-frame ones; the method was immunoSEQ multiplex PCR. Its listing shows some 46,000 clones. Sequencing was carried out using blood buffy coat. These receptors all come from a woman between 18 and 75 years old with a cervical HPV16 infection that either progressed to CIN3+ or cleared (not recorded which).

Concerning this clone: Coverage ceases 3 residues before the CDR3 finishes, and the germline J gene fills in the end. The chain uses TRBV20-1 and TRBJ1-2; a weak D match, TRBD1 (5 bases). The CDR3 is 13 amino acids. Trimming removed 5 bases from V and 5 bases from J, with 15 bases in between. CDR1 is DFQATT and CDR2 is SNEGSKA in the germline V gene (reference sequence). The CDR3 protein is CSADTRDSYGYTF. The part of the CDR3 DNA that was read is TGCAGTGCTGACACCAGGGATTCATATGGC.

Note on this clone: The CDR3 end is not reached by the read, which stops 3 residues before it; the germline J gene fills it in. This chain joins TRBV7-9 and TRBJ2-4, with 11 bases lining up with TRBD1. The germline V gene encodes CDR1 SEHNR and CDR2 FQNEAQ (reference sequence). The CDR3 totals 14 residues. This chain's CDR3 is CASSPGTGGDGQYF. CDR3 DNA, as far as it was read: TGTGCCAGCAGCCCTGGGACAGGGGGAGATGGT.

Remarks on this clone: The read ends 3 residues shy of where the CDR3 ends; the end is completed using the germline J gene. V usage is TRBV29-1 and J usage is TRBJ2-1, with 7 bases aligning to TRBD1. CDR1 SQVTM and CDR2 ANQGSEA come from the germline V gene. The CDR3 length is 14 residues. Trimming took 5 bases from V and 4 from J; bases not matched to a gene: 8. CDR3 residues: CSVSVGDSYNEQFF. CDR3 DNA, as far as it was read: TGCAGCGTTTCCGTCGGGGACAGTTACAATGAG.

As concerns this clone: The read terminates 3 residues before the CDR3 end, so the remaining end is supplied by the germline J gene. V usage is TRBV5-1 and J usage is TRBJ1-1, with D perhaps TRBD1 (6 bases). Looked up from germline, CDR1 is SGHRS and CDR2 is YFSETQ. There are 12 residues in the CDR3. The CDR3 spells CASSLGQGTAFF. The sequenced CDR3 bases are TGCGCCAGCAGCTTGGGGCAGGGGACA.

For this clone: The DNA ends 3 residues before the CDR3 does, and the rest of the CDR3 is filled in from the germline J gene. V is TRBV7-2 and J is TRBJ2-3, with 8 bases lining up with TRBD2. The CDR3 extends over 15 amino acids. The trim removed 5 bases at V and 2 bases at J, leaving 6 bases unmatched. Germline CDR1 is SGHTA and CDR2 is FQGNSA. The DNA read from the CDR3 is TGTGCCAGCAGCCTATCTAGCGGGCCCACAGATACG. Protein sequence: CASSLSSGPTDT. The entire CDR3 protein reads CASSLSSGPTDTQYF.

Concerning this clone: The read is 3 residues too short to cover the CDR3 end, so that end is filled in from the germline J gene. This chain uses TRBV7-9 with TRBJ2-5; TRBD1 is a possible D gene (5 bases). CDR1 is SEHNR and CDR2 is FQNEAQ in the germline V gene (reference sequence). V lost 5 bases and J 5 bases, leaving 12 bases between the germline ends. This CDR3 contains 13 residues. The CDR3 region is CASSPRERETQYF. The covered CDR3 bases are TGTGCCAGCAGCCCCAGGGAAAGGGAGACC.

On this clone: The read ends 3 residues early relative to the CDR3; the germline J gene fills the gap. Within the sample, other DNA sequences also encode this same CDR3. The gene calls are TRBV19 and TRBJ1-3; TRBD1 matches 7 bases. The CDR3 extends over 17 amino acids. Germline V lookup: CDR1 LNHDA, CDR2 SQIVND (reference sequence). J lost 2 bases, V lost 3 bases, and 10 bases had no gene match. The CDR3 spells CASSMKVSGGPGNTIYF. The CDR3 bases that were read are TGTGCCAGTAGTATGAAGGTGTCAGGGGGACCTGGAAACACC.

With respect to this clone: With the read ending 3 residues before the CDR3 end, the germline J gene is used to fill in that end. The genes are TRBV20-1 and TRBJ2-7; a possible D gene is TRBD2 (5 bases). Trimming cost V 8 bases and J 0 bases, with 20 bases left between them. CDR3 size: 15 residues. The V gene's germline CDR1 is DFQATT and CDR2 SNEGSKA (reference sequence). The sequenced CDR3 bases are TGCAGTACCCATTACACCCGGGGTGGCTCCTACGAG. Translating it yields CSTHYTRGGSYE. The complete CDR3 sequence is CSTHYTRGGSYEQYF.

In the case of this clone: The CDR3 end falls 3 residues outside the read, so it is completed with the germline J gene. The chain couples TRBV5-1 to TRBJ2-5; TRBD1 is a possible D gene (5 bases). Trimming stripped 4 bases from V and 5 bases from J, with 21 bases between. The germline V gene encodes CDR1 SGHRS and CDR2 YFSETQ. CDR3 length: 16 amino acids. This chain's CDR3 is CASSILLTVVGETQYF. CDR3 DNA (partial): TGCGCCAGCAGCATACTGTTGACAGTGGTGGGGGAGACC.

For this clone: With the read ending 3 residues before the CDR3 end, the germline J gene is used to fill in that end. The chain employs TRBV30 and TRBJ2-3, with 7 bases identical to TRBD1. The CDR3 runs 14 residues. The germline V gene has CDR1 GTSNPN and CDR2 SVGIG (reference sequence). The CDR3 sequence is CAWSVTGVNQPQYF. The sequenced part of the CDR3 DNA is TGTGCCTGGAGTGTTACAGGGGTCAATCAGCCG.

On this clone itself: Coverage ceases 3 residues before the CDR3 finishes, and the germline J gene fills in the end. V usage is TRBV2 and J usage is TRBJ2-5; a weak D match, TRBD2 (6 bases). The V gene lost 6 bases and the J gene lost 4 bases, with 15 bases spanning the gap. The CDR3 has 14 residues. Germline-derived CDR1 and CDR2 are SNHLY and FYNNEI. CDR3 sequence: CASRASEGRETQYF. The sequenced part of the CDR3 DNA is TGTGCCAGCAGGGCCTCGGAGGGGAGAGAGACC.

With regard to this clone: The read finishes 3 residues shy of the CDR3 end, and the germline J gene is used to complete it. The rearrangement links TRBV5-1 to TRBJ1-3, with no clear D. CDR1 and CDR2 from the germline V gene are SGHRS and YFSETQ. This CDR3 is 15 amino acids long. V was pared by 0 bases and J by 0 bases, with 7 bases between. Incomplete CDR3 DNA: TGCGCCAGCAGCTTGGGACATCTCTCTGGAAACACC. Its translation: CASSLGHLSGNT. The whole CDR3 protein is CASSLGHLSGNTIYF.

As for this clone: The read finishes 3 residues shy of the CDR3 end, and the germline J gene is used to complete it. J is TRBJ2-7 and V is TRBV7-6; D gene unclear. Germline CDR1 reads SGHVS; CDR2 reads FNYEAQ. The CDR3 runs 14 residues. V was cut by 1 base and J by 1 base, with 8 bases left in between. The covered CDR3 bases are TGTGCCAGCAGCTTAGGGCCCAATTCCTACGAG. Protein product: CASSLGPNSYE. Given in full, the CDR3 is CASSLGPNSYEQYF. The complete variable domain, with remaining parts taken from reference TRBV7-6 and TRBJ2-7, reads GAGVSQSPRYKVTKRGQDVALRCDPISGHVSLYWYRQALGQGPEFLTYFNYEAQQDKSGLPNDRFSAERPEGSISTLTIQRTEQRDSAMYRCASSLGPNSYEQYFGPGTRLTVT.

Partial CDR3 DNA: TGTGCCAGTAGTTTAGCGGGGGGGCTCGGGGAG. This translates into CASSLAGGLGE. The full CDR3 sequence reads CASSLAGGLGELFF. J is TRBJ2-2 and V is TRBV19, with TRBD2 matching 11 bases. Coverage ceases 3 residues before the CDR3 finishes, and the germline J gene fills in the end. The V segment lost 5 bases and the J segment 7 bases; nucleotides outside the gene matches: 3. CDR1 is LNHDA, CDR2 SQIVND, per germline (reference sequence). This CDR3 region has 14 residues.

A word on this clone: Read coverage stops 3 residues before the CDR3 terminus; the germline J gene supplies the remainder. This chain links TRBV12-3 or TRBV12-4 with TRBJ1-5; D perhaps matches TRBD1 (5 bases). The CDR3 loop spans 14 amino acids. The ends were cut back, 3 bases at V and 7 bases at J, with 13 bases in the middle. This chain's CDR3 is CASSFGQGEQPQHF. The CDR3 DNA, read in part, is TGTGCCAGCAGTTTCGGGCAGGGTGAGCAGCCC.

Concerning this clone: The read finishes 3 residues shy of the CDR3 end, and the germline J gene is used to complete it. This chain links TRBV7-3 with TRBJ2-5, with a tentative D call TRBD1 (6 bases). The CDR3 contains 15 residues. V lost 5 bases and J lost 5, with 18 bases in between. Germline CDR1 reads SGHTA; CDR2 reads FQGTGA. The CDR3 bases that were read are TGTGCCAGCAGCCCCCACAGGGACGGGTCGGAGACC. Amino acid sequence: CASSPHRDGSET. The full CDR3 sequence reads CASSPHRDGSETQYF.

The chain's CDR3 is CAWSSFSEQYF. The part of the CDR3 DNA that was read is TGTGCCTGGAGTTCCTTTTCCGAG. The chain combines TRBV30 with TRBJ2-7; D is unresolved. The read stops 3 residues short of the end of the CDR3; the missing end is completed from the germline J gene. V was cut by 2 bases and J by 6 bases, with 8 bases left in between. Per the germline V gene, CDR1 is GTSNPN and CDR2 is SVGIG (reference sequence). The CDR3 consists of 11 residues.

The sequenced part of the CDR3 DNA is TGTGCCTGGGACTTCGAGTCCGAGACG. This gives the protein CAWDFESET. The whole CDR3 protein reads CAWDFESETQYF. The chain uses TRBV30 and TRBJ2-3; D call uncertain. The read falls 3 residues short of the CDR3 end, and the missing part is taken from the germline J gene. The CDR3 runs 12 residues. Germline CDR1 is GTSNPN and CDR2 is SVGIG (reference sequence).

A word on this clone: Read sequence stops 3 residues before the CDR3 end, and the germline J gene provides the missing end. The J gene is TRBJ2-7, the V gene TRBV5-4; 7 bases fit TRBD2. CDR1 SGHNT and CDR2 YYREEE come from the germline V gene (reference sequence). This CDR3 spans 14 amino acids. The trim removed 2 bases at V and 0 bases at J, leaving 2 bases unmatched. CDR3 bases read: TGTGCCAGCAGCTTAGCGGGAACCTCCTACGAG. Translating gives CASSLAGTSYE. The entire CDR3 protein is CASSLAGTSYEQYF.

Notes on this clone: The sequence runs out 3 residues before the end of the CDR3; the remainder is reconstructed from the germline J gene. V is TRBV19 and J is TRBJ2-6; 8 nucleotides align to TRBD1. This CDR3 comprises 15 residues. V was pared by 4 bases and J by 1 base, with 0 bases of the junction left unmatched. Germline values: CDR1 LNHDA, CDR2 SQIVND (reference sequence). Here the CDR3 reads CASSRDRSGANVLTF. Partial CDR3 DNA: TGTGCCAGTAGTAGGGACAGGTCTGGGGCCAACGTC.

Details on this clone: Sequencing ends 3 residues short of the CDR3 end; the germline J gene provides the rest. The chain is built from TRBV7-2 and TRBJ2-7; D ambiguous. The ends were cut back, 6 bases at V and 0 bases at J, with 3 bases in the middle. This CDR3 is 11 amino acids long. Germline-derived CDR1 and CDR2 are SGHTA and FQGNSA. CDR3 DNA, as far as it was read: TGTGCCAGCAGTAACTCCTACGAG. It encodes CASSNSYE. The whole CDR3 is CASSNSYEQYF.

CDR3 sequence: CASSSRGRDGQYF. The DNA read from the CDR3 is TGTGCCAGTAGTTCCAGGGGAAGGGATGGT. This rearrangement joins TRBV19 to TRBJ2-4; D may be TRBD1 (6 bases). The read halts 3 residues ahead of the CDR3 end, with the missing end drawn from the germline J gene. Germline-derived CDR1 and CDR2 are LNHDA and SQIVND (reference sequence). The CDR3 contains 13 residues.

About this clone: The read ends 3 residues before the CDR3 terminus; that terminus is restored from the germline J gene. This sequence joins TRBV30 and TRBJ1-4; 10 nucleotides agree with TRBD1. CDR1 GTSNPN and CDR2 SVGIG come from the germline V gene (reference sequence). This CDR3 is 14 amino acids long. Trimming removed 7 bases from V and 8 bases from J; junction bases left unmatched: 10. Partial CDR3 DNA: TGTGCCTCTCAAGGGACAGGGGCGAGCGAAAAA. This gives the protein CASQGTGASEK. The full CDR3 protein reads CASQGTGASEKLFF.